A selection of T cell receptor beta chains follows, all from one sample in a study of cytomegalovirus exposure and HLA in healthy donors. The repertoire was sequenced with immunoSEQ multiplex PCR; TCRdb's copy has only in-frame clones and lacks some. The sample consists of 95,000 to 150,000 clones, approximately 65% of them appearing once. What was sequenced was PBMCs. These receptors were obtained from a man younger than 35 in good health and CMV-seronegative. Both conserved end residues are part of each CDR3. Each record gives: V gene, clone size, J gene, D gene, CDR3 DNA, CDR3 protein. D genes are given only for firm matches. Size is omitted from some rows. Given values are once, few, many or a class for expanded clones.

v_gene: TRBV4-2; abundance: few; j_gene: TRBJ2-5; d_gene: TRBD2; CDR3nt: TGTGCCAGCAGCCGACAGGGACTAGCGGGGGGGAACCAAGAGACCCAGTACTTC; CDR3aa: CASSRQGLAGGNQETQYF
v_gene: TRBV5-1; abundance: .; j_gene: TRBJ1-1; d_gene: .; CDR3nt: TGCGCCAGCAGCTTTAGAGTCAACAGGAACACTGAAGCTTTCTTT; CDR3aa: CASSFRVNRNTEAFF
v_gene: TRBV29-1; abundance: .; j_gene: TRBJ2-1; d_gene: TRBD1; CDR3nt: TGCAGCGCCGGGACAGGGGGCTACAATGAGCAGTTCTTC; CDR3aa: CSAGTGGYNEQFF
v_gene: TRBV28; abundance: medium-sized; j_gene: TRBJ2-7; d_gene: .; CDR3nt: TGTGCCAGCAGCCTCGGACAGGGAGGGTACGAGCAGTACTTC; CDR3aa: CASSLGQGGYEQYF
v_gene: TRBV2; abundance: few; j_gene: TRBJ2-1; d_gene: TRBD2; CDR3nt: TGTGCCAGCAGTGAAGCGTCGGGAGGGCTCAATGAGCAGTTCTTC; CDR3aa: CASSEASGGLNEQFF
v_gene: TRBV11-2; abundance: .; j_gene: TRBJ2-7; d_gene: .; CDR3nt: TGTGCCAGCAGCCCATCTCCGGGACTCACAACCTACGAGCAGTACTTC; CDR3aa: CASSPSPGLTTYEQYF
v_gene: TRBV20-1; abundance: .; j_gene: TRBJ2-5; d_gene: .; CDR3nt: TGCAGTGCTACGTTGGAGACCCAGTACTTC; CDR3aa: CSATLETQYF
v_gene: TRBV7-2; abundance: .; j_gene: TRBJ2-7; d_gene: TRBD1; CDR3nt: TGTGCCAGCAGCTCCCGCCGACAGGGACGTTCATACGAGCAGTACTTC; CDR3aa: CASSSRRQGRSYEQYF
v_gene: TRBV15; abundance: .; j_gene: TRBJ2-3; d_gene: .; CDR3nt: TGTGCCACCAGCAGAGATCGGGAGTTCAGCACAGATACGCAGTATTTT; CDR3aa: CATSRDREFSTDTQYF
v_gene: TRBV29-1; abundance: .; j_gene: TRBJ2-3; d_gene: .; CDR3nt: TGCAGCGTTCAGGACACTCATACGCAGTATTTT; CDR3aa: CSVQDTHTQYF
v_gene: TRBV4-2; abundance: .; j_gene: TRBJ1-4; d_gene: TRBD1; CDR3nt: TGTGCCAGCAGCCATGAACCGGGACAGCTTATTTCCAATGAAAAACTGTTTTTT; CDR3aa: CASSHEPGQLISNEKLFF
v_gene: TRBV10-2; abundance: .; j_gene: TRBJ2-1; d_gene: TRBD2; CDR3nt: TGCGCCAGCAGTGCGGGCGGGGGGCATTACAATGAGCAGTTCTTC; CDR3aa: CASSAGGGHYNEQFF
v_gene: TRBV5-4; abundance: .; j_gene: TRBJ2-7; d_gene: TRBD2; CDR3nt: TGTGCCAGCAGCTTGGGTCGTAGCGGGAGATTGGGCTACGAGCAGTACTTC; CDR3aa: CASSLGRSGRLGYEQYF
v_gene: TRBV7-9; abundance: .; j_gene: TRBJ2-1; d_gene: .; CDR3nt: TGTGCCAGCAGCTTAGCCCCGACTAGCAGAAGGGGGAATGAGCAGTTCTTC; CDR3aa: CASSLAPTSRRGNEQFF
v_gene: TRBV19; abundance: few; j_gene: TRBJ2-1; d_gene: TRBD2; CDR3nt: TGTGCCAGTAAAGGTAGGGCTAGCGGGTCTAGGAATGAGCAGTTCTTC; CDR3aa: CASKGRASGSRNEQFF
v_gene: TRBV11-2; abundance: .; j_gene: TRBJ2-1; d_gene: TRBD2; CDR3nt: TGTGCCAGCAGCTTAAGGCGCGGGGGAGACAATGAGCAGTTCTTC; CDR3aa: CASSLRRGGDNEQFF
v_gene: TRBV28; abundance: .; j_gene: TRBJ2-7; d_gene: TRBD1; CDR3nt: TGTGCCAGCAGTTCCCCTCGACAGGGGGTCTACGAGCAGTACTTC; CDR3aa: CASSSPRQGVYEQYF
v_gene: TRBV9; abundance: .; j_gene: TRBJ2-2; d_gene: TRBD2; CDR3nt: TGTGCCAGCAGCGTAGGTCGAGGGAGGGACACCGGGGAGCTGTTTTTT; CDR3aa: CASSVGRGRDTGELFF
v_gene: TRBV7-9; abundance: .; j_gene: TRBJ1-2; d_gene: .; CDR3nt: TGTGCCAGCAGCCTCGGCTCTACAGGGTCCTATGGCTACACCTTC; CDR3aa: CASSLGSTGSYGYTF
v_gene: TRBV6-5; abundance: .; j_gene: TRBJ1-1; d_gene: .; CDR3nt: TGTGCCAGCAGTTACGACGGGTCGGTCCTAGCTTTCTTT; CDR3aa: CASSYDGSVLAFF
v_gene: TRBV27; abundance: .; j_gene: TRBJ1-2; d_gene: TRBD1; CDR3nt: TGTGCCAGCAGTACCCGGACAGGGAGAGATGGCTACACCTTC; CDR3aa: CASSTRTGRDGYTF
v_gene: TRBV7-9; abundance: .; j_gene: TRBJ2-2; d_gene: TRBD2; CDR3nt: TGTGCCAGCAGCTCTCTAGCGGGGCCGAACACCGGGGAGCTGTTTTTT; CDR3aa: CASSSLAGPNTGELFF
v_gene: TRBV10-2; abundance: .; j_gene: TRBJ1-5; d_gene: TRBD1; CDR3nt: TGCGCCAGCAGTGGACAGGGTAGCGGGAGTCCCCAGCATTTT; CDR3aa: CASSGQGSGSPQHF
v_gene: TRBV7-9; abundance: .; j_gene: TRBJ2-7; d_gene: .; CDR3nt: TGTGCCAGCGGGGGGGGGCAGGGGATCTACGAGCAGTACTTC; CDR3aa: CASGGGQGIYEQYF
v_gene: TRBV28; abundance: .; j_gene: TRBJ2-7; d_gene: .; CDR3nt: TGTGCCAGCAGTTACCCGACAGACCTTAGCTCCTACGAGCAGTACTTC; CDR3aa: CASSYPTDLSSYEQYF
v_gene: TRBV5-4; abundance: few; j_gene: TRBJ2-1; d_gene: .; CDR3nt: TGTGCCAGCAGCTTGGCCGGGGCGGGGGCGCACAATGAGCAGTTCTTC; CDR3aa: CASSLAGAGAHNEQFF
v_gene: TRBV10-3; abundance: .; j_gene: TRBJ1-1; d_gene: .; CDR3nt: TGTGCCATCAGCAAAACAGGGAACACTGAAGCTTTCTTT; CDR3aa: CAISKTGNTEAFF
v_gene: TRBV6-5; abundance: .; j_gene: TRBJ1-1; d_gene: .; CDR3nt: TGTGCCAGCAGCCGGACAGCCCTACCCTCCAAAGCTTTCTTT; CDR3aa: CASSRTALPSKAFF
v_gene: TRBV5-7; abundance: .; j_gene: TRBJ2-1; d_gene: .; CDR3nt: TGTGCCAGCAGCTCTAGGGGTTGGGCAGACAATAACTACAATGAGCAGTTCTTC; CDR3aa: CASSSRGWADNNYNEQFF
v_gene: TRBV6-5; abundance: .; j_gene: TRBJ2-2; d_gene: .; CDR3nt: TGTGCCAGCAGGCCGACAGGCGATACCGGGGAGCTGTTTTTT; CDR3aa: CASRPTGDTGELFF
v_gene: TRBV4-1; abundance: .; j_gene: TRBJ1-1; d_gene: .; CDR3nt: TGCGCCAGCAGCCAAGAGGGGGCGAACACTGAAGCTTTCTTT; CDR3aa: CASSQEGANTEAFF
v_gene: TRBV6-6; abundance: few; j_gene: TRBJ2-7; d_gene: TRBD1; CDR3nt: TGTGCCAGCAGCTGGGACAGGGAGGAGCAGTACTTC; CDR3aa: CASSWDREEQYF
v_gene: TRBV5-1; abundance: .; j_gene: TRBJ1-1; d_gene: .; CDR3nt: TGCGCCAGCAGCTTGCTAGCCTCCAGGGGCACTGAAGCTTTCTTT; CDR3aa: CASSLLASRGTEAFF
v_gene: TRBV5-6; abundance: .; j_gene: TRBJ1-1; d_gene: .; CDR3nt: TGTGCCAGCAGCTCGTCCTTGCCCTTTGGGGGCTCTGAAGCTTTCTTT; CDR3aa: CASSSSLPFGGSEAFF
v_gene: TRBV7-2; abundance: .; j_gene: TRBJ2-7; d_gene: .; CDR3nt: TGTGCCAGCAGCTTAGCGTTCAGGTCCTACGAGCAGTACTTC; CDR3aa: CASSLAFRSYEQYF
v_gene: TRBV7-9; abundance: .; j_gene: TRBJ2-2; d_gene: TRBD2; CDR3nt: TGTGCCAGCAGCTTAGGGAGCGGGAGGGCCGCAACGAACACCGGGGAGCTGTTTTTT; CDR3aa: CASSLGSGRAATNTGELFF
v_gene: TRBV15; abundance: .; j_gene: TRBJ1-4; d_gene: .; CDR3nt: TGTGCCACAGCGGCAACTAATGAAAAACTGTTTTTT; CDR3aa: CATAATNEKLFF